This T cell receptor (beta chain) was recorded in a study of T cells after yellow fever vaccination. Ten or more counts support this clonotype. Antigen specificity is unknown. One entry per CDR3 protein results from TCRdb running MiXCR on the 5' RACE reads. The data hold over 250,000 distinct CDR3 sequences, with roughly 4.3% observed a single time. Overall study results and limits: FACS-sorted repertoires could contain abundant clonotypes contaminating from the bulk population. Among all clonotypes, a small share was observed in both CD4 and CD8 compartments.

Per germline, CDR1 SGDLS and CDR2 YYNGEE. The CDR3 is made up of 17 amino acids. Trimming at V came to 0 bases and at J to 7 bases, leaving 13 bases not matched to a gene. The starting material was PBMCs, obtained 5 days after the yellow fever booster vaccination. The chain has TRBV9 and TRBJ1-2, with TRBD1 identical over 9 bases. This TCR derives from a man aged 18 to 29 who received the YFV17D yellow fever vaccine. The CDR3 DNA reads as TGTGCCAGCAGCGTAGAGGTTCGCCGACAGGGGGTCGGTGGCTACACCTTC. Its translation: CASSVEVRRQGVGGYTF.